What follows is one T cell receptor (beta chain) and its context. Antigen: not known. The entry originates in a study of CD8 T cells in ankylosing spondylitis. Study-level points and caveats: A TCR beta motif made of 7 to 9 highly homologous variants seemed typical of ankylosing spondylitis blood.

TCRdb re-derived calls from the 5' RACE reads in MiXCR, one entry per CDR3 protein. This table holds around 440,000 distinct CDR3 sequences, about a sixth found once. Trimming cost V 7 bases and J 5 bases, with 16 bases left between them. The CDR3 has 14 amino acids. Germline V CDR1 and CDR2: SGDLS, YYNGEE. This chain uses TRBV9 with TRBJ2-1, with D maybe TRBD2 (5 bases). The sample was blood, either unsorted or a sorted T cell fraction (not recorded which). This TCR came from a male donor with ankylosing spondylitis. CDR3: CASGGRASDNEQFF. The CDR3 bases are TGTGCCAGCGGCGGGCGGGCTTCCGACAATGAGCAGTTCTTC.